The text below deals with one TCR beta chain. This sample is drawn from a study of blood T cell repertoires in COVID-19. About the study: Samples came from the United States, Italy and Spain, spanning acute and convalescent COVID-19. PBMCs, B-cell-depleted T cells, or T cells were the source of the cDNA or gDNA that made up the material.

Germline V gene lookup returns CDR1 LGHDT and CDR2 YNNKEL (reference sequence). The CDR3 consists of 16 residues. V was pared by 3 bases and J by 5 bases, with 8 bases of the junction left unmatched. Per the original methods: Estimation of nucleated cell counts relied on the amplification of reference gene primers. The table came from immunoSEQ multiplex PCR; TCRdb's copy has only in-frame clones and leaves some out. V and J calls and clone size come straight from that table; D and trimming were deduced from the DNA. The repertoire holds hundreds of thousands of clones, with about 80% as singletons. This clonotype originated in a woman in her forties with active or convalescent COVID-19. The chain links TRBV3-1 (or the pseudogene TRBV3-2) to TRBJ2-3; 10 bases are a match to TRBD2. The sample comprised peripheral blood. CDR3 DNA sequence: TGTGCCAGCAGCCATTGGCTAGCGGGAGCTGGAGATACGCAGTATTTT. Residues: CASSHWLAGAGDTQYF.